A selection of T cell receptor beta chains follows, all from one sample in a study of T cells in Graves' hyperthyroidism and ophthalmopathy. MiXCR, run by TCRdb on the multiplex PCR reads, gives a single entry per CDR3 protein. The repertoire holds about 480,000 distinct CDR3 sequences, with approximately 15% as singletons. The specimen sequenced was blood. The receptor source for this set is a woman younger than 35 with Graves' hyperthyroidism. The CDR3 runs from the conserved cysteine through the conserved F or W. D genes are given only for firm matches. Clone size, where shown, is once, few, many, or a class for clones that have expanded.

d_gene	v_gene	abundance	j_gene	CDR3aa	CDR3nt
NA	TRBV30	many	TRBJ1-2	CAWSDLSNYGYTF	TGTGCCTGGAGTGACCTGAGTAACTATGGCTACACCTTC
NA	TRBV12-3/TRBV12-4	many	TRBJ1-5	CASTENGQPQHF	TGTGCCAGCACCGAGAATGGCCAGCCCCAGCATTTT
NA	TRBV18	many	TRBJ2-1	CASRDNEQFF	TGTGCCAGCCGTGACAATGAGCAGTTCTTC
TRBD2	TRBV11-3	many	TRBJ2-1	CASSPGLAGEGEQFF	TGTGCCAGCAGCCCTGGACTAGCGGGAGAAGGTGAGCAGTTCTTC
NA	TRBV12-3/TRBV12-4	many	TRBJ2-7	CASRMGVYEQYF	TGTGCCAGCAGGATGGGAGTGTACGAGCAGTACTTC
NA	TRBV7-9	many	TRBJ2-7	CASSLVASVYEQYF	TGTGCCAGCAGCTTAGTGGCTAGCGTCTACGAGCAGTACTTC
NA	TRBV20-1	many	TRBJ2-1	CSAFSAGTSSYNEQFF	TGCAGTGCTTTCTCAGCCGGGACAAGCTCCTACAATGAGCAGTTCTTC
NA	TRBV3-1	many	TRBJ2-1	CASSDLRRDNEQFF	TGTGCCAGCAGCGACCTGAGGAGAGACAATGAGCAGTTCTTC
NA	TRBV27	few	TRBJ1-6	CASSLFQGGSPLHF	TGTGCCAGCAGTTTATTCCAGGGCGGGTCACCCCTCCACTTT
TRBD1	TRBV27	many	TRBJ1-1	CASSSHGTGQTEAFF	TGTGCCAGCAGTTCGCATGGGACAGGACAAACTGAAGCTTTCTTT
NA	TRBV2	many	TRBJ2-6	CASRGASGANVLTF	TGTGCCAGCCGTGGGGCCTCTGGGGCCAACGTCCTGACTTTC
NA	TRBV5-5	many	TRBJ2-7	CASSKDNLDEQYF	TGTGCCAGCAGCAAGGACAATTTGGACGAGCAGTACTTC
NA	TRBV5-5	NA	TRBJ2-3	CASSSYLTTDTQYF	TGTGCCAGCAGCTCCTACCTAACCACAGATACGCAGTATTTT
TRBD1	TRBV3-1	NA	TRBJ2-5	CASSHSTGRQTQYF	TGTGCCAGCAGCCACTCGACAGGGCGACAGACCCAGTACTTC
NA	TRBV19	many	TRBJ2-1	CASNQQGPFNEQFF	TGTGCCAGTAACCAGCAGGGCCCTTTCAATGAGCAGTTCTTC
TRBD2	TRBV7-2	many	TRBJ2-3	CASRSPGLATDTQYF	TGTGCCAGCCGATCTCCGGGACTAGCCACAGATACGCAGTATTTT
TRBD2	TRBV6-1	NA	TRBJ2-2	CASSARLAGGPVTGELFF	TGTGCCAGCAGTGCACGACTAGCGGGAGGGCCAGTGACCGGGGAGCTGTTTTTT
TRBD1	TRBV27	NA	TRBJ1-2	CASSARTGTGISGYTF	TGTGCCAGCAGTGCCCGAACCGGGACAGGGATCTCTGGCTACACCTTC
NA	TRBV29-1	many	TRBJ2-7	CSVRDSEGDFRRASYEQYF	TGCAGCGTCAGGGACAGCGAGGGAGACTTTCGGAGGGCCTCCTACGAGCAGTACTTC
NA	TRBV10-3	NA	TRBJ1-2	CAISDIVGQGRPYGYTF	TGTGCCATCAGTGATATCGTCGGTCAGGGGCGCCCCTATGGCTACACCTTC
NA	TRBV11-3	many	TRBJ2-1	CASSLGGVGTNEQFF	TGTGCCAGCAGCTTAGGGGGGGTAGGGACCAATGAGCAGTTCTTC
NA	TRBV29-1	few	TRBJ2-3	CSVGGGKGGGTDTQYF	TGCAGCGTTGGGGGTGGGAAAGGGGGTGGCACAGATACGCAGTATTTT
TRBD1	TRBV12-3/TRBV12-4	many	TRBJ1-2	CASSIHRGPYGYTF	TGTGCCAGCAGTATCCACAGGGGCCCCTATGGCTACACCTTC
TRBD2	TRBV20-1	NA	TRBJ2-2	CSARDRTRPNTGELFF	TGCAGTGCTAGAGATCGGACTAGGCCGAACACCGGGGAGCTGTTTTTT
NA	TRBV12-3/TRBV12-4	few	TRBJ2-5	CASSAGLETQYF	TGTGCCAGCAGCGCCGGCCTCGAGACCCAGTACTTC
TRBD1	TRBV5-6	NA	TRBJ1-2	CASSLDRGPGYTF	TGTGCCAGCAGCCTCGACAGGGGGCCCGGCTACACCTTC
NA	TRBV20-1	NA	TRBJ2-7	CSARGLASLYEQYF	TGCAGTGCTAGAGGGTTAGCGAGTCTCTACGAGCAGTACTTC
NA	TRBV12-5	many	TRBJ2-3	CASGLVGGLTDTQYF	TGTGCTAGTGGTTTGGTCGGGGGCCTCACAGATACGCAGTATTTT
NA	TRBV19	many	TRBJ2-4	CASSMGLRAEYLAKNIQYF	TGTGCCAGTAGTATGGGGTTACGAGCGGAGTACTTAGCCAAAAACATTCAGTACTTC
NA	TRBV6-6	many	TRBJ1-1	CASSYVRHPEVYGTEAFF	TGTGCCAGCAGTTACGTCAGGCACCCAGAAGTTTATGGCACTGAAGCTTTCTTT
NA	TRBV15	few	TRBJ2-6	CATSRGLSGANVLTF	TGTGCCACCAGCAGAGGACTCTCTGGGGCCAACGTCCTGACTTTC
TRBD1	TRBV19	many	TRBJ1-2	CASRGPDRGRLTYGYTF	TGTGCCAGTAGGGGCCCTGACAGGGGGCGCTTAACGTATGGCTACACCTTC
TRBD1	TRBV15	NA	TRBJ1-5	CATRDRGDAMNQPQHF	TGTGCCACTCGGGACAGGGGAGATGCGATGAATCAGCCCCAGCATTTT
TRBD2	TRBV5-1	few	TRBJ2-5	CASGGLAGKETQYF	TGCGCCAGCGGAGGACTAGCGGGAAAAGAGACCCAGTACTTC
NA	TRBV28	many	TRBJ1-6	CASIDLSQGNTYNSPLHF	TGTGCCAGCATCGACCTCTCACAGGGCAATACTTATAATTCACCCCTCCACTTT
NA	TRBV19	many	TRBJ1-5	CASGPAGTMGNQPQHF	TGTGCCAGTGGACCCGCGGGGACAATGGGCAATCAGCCCCAGCATTTT
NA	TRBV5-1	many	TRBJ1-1	CASSLSTDSPTEAFF	TGCGCCAGCAGCTTGTCCACTGACAGTCCCACTGAAGCTTTCTTT
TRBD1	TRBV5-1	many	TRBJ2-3	CASSLTGTGGTDTQYF	TGCGCCAGCAGCTTGACCGGGACAGGGGGCACAGATACGCAGTATTTT
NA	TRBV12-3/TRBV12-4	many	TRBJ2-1	CASSSRGSGEQFF	TGTGCCAGCAGTTCTCGAGGGTCCGGAGAGCAGTTCTTC
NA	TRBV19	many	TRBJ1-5	CASSPWGKRSNQPQHF	TGTGCCAGTAGTCCCTGGGGTAAACGTAGCAATCAGCCCCAGCATTTT
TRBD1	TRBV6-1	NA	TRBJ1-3	CASSGLQGRNTIYF	TGTGCCAGCAGCGGTTTACAGGGGAGAAACACCATATATTTT
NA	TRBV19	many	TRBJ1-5	CASSIGGEEDQPQHF	TGTGCCAGTAGTATCGGGGGGGAAGAAGATCAGCCCCAGCATTTT
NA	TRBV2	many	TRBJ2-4	CASIEEGNGNIQYF	TGTGCCAGCATTGAGGAGGGGAATGGAAACATTCAGTACTTC
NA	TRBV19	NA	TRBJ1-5	CASSTHRRRSNQPQHF	TGTGCCAGTAGTACACACCGCCGAAGGAGCAATCAGCCCCAGCATTTT
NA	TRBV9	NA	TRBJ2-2	CASSPTTTTGELFF	TGTGCCAGCAGCCCCACGACTACCACCGGGGAGCTGTTTTTT
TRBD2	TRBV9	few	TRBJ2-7	CASSVGGGNSYEQYF	TGTGCCAGCAGCGTAGGGGGGGGGAACTCCTACGAGCAGTACTTC
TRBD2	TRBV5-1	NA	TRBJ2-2	CASSLALADTGELFF	TGCGCCAGCAGCTTGGCACTAGCGGATACCGGGGAGCTGTTTTTT
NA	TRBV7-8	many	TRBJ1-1	CASKRGAGSLNTEAFF	TGTGCCAGCAAGAGAGGGGCCGGGTCTCTGAACACTGAAGCTTTCTTT
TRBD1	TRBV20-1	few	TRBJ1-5	CSWALGLSDRGIQPQHF	TGCAGTTGGGCCTTAGGTTTGAGTGACAGGGGGATTCAGCCCCAGCATTTT
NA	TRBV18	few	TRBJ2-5	CASSQRENQETQYF	TGTGCCAGCTCACAACGAGAAAACCAAGAGACCCAGTACTTC
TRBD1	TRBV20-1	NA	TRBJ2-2	CSAIRTGAGELFF	TGCAGTGCTATCCGGACAGGGGCCGGGGAGCTGTTTTTT
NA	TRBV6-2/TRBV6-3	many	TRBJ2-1	CASSFLSGVTYNEQFF	TGTGCCAGCAGTTTCTTGTCGGGAGTCACCTACAATGAGCAGTTCTTC
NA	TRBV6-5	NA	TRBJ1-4	CASSYVGFKEKLFF	TGTGCCAGCAGTTACGTGGGATTTAAAGAAAAACTGTTTTTT
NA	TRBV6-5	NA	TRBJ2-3	CASSYDRKDTQYF	TGTGCCAGCAGTTACGACAGGAAGGATACGCAGTATTTT
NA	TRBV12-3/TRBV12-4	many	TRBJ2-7	CASSGDPSYEQYF	TGTGCCAGCAGTGGGGACCCCTCCTACGAGCAGTACTTC
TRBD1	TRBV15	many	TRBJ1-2	CATSRYRGGANYGYTF	TGTGCCACCAGCAGATACAGGGGGGGAGCTAACTATGGCTACACCTTC
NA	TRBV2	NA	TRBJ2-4	CASSPWGPENIQYF	TGTGCCAGCAGCCCCTGGGGCCCTGAAAACATTCAGTACTTC
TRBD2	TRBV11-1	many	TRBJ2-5	CASSWGTSKLKTQYF	TGTGCCAGCAGCTGGGGGACTAGCAAGTTGAAGACCCAGTACTTC